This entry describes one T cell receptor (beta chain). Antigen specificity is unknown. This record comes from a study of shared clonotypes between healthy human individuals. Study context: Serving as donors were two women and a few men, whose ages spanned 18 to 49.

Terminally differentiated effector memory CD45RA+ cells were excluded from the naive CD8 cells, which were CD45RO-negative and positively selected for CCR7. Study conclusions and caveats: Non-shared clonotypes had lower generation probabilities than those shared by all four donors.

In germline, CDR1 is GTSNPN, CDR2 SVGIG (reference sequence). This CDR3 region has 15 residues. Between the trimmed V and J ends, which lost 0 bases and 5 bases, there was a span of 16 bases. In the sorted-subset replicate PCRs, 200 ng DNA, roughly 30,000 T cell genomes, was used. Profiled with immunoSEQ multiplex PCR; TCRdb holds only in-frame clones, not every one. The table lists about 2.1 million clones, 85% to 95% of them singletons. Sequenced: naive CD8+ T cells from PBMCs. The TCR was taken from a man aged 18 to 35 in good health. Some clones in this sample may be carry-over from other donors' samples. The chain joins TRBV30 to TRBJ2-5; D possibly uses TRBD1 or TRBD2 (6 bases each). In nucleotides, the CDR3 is TGTGCCTGGAGTGTAAGGTCCTCGGGGGCCGAGACCCAGTACTTC. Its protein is CAWSVRSSGAETQYF.